This TCR beta chain was sequenced for a study of T-cell memory formation after mild COVID-19 (dated by TCRdb to about 2021). Describing the broader study: TCR sequence clusters from the two donors were largely donor specific. In a couple of donors, T-cell clones that expanded and contracted after mild COVID-19 were tracked by sequencing TCRalpha and TCRbeta repertoires over time. The cohort comprised two young, previously healthy adult volunteers, one female and one male.

The run used an Illumina NovaSeq 6000. TCRalpha and TCRbeta cDNA libraries were built by 5'RACE with constant-segment primers, adding sample barcodes and unique molecular identifiers. Trizol reagent was used to extract RNA from every sample. The libraries were amplified in two PCR steps, and the second step added a second sample barcode and Illumina TruSeq adapters. Sequencing of the libraries was done on an Illumina NovaSeq, producing 2 x 150 bp paired-end reads. The original methods were these. With migec v1.2.7, reads were demultiplexed and then collapsed into UMI-guided consensus sequences. Using mixcr v2.1.11, UMI consensuses were aligned to TRA and TRB V and J templates and then assembled into clonotypes. A clonotype was counted as expanded or contracted only when both edgeR and NoisET called the clonotype significant, with the noise models trained on biological replicates. edgeR calls used a false discovery rate-adjusted p below 0.01 and a log2 fold-change threshold of 1. As an exploratory analysis of dynamics, PCA with hierarchical clustering was applied to max-normalized trajectories of the 1000 most abundant clonotypes. Separately sequenced CD4+ and CD8+ repertoires were used to assign the CD4 or CD8 phenotype of responding clones. TCRdb reprocessing: public reads trimmed at Q25 with fastp, clones called with MiXCR, in-frame beta chains kept. CDR3 protein duplicates are merged, each entry listing the most common genes and DNA. For this entry, the V and J calls and clone size follow TCRdb and not the study's own pipeline. The sample table records about 560,000 distinct CDR3 sequences; 17% of these occur just once. The top ten clonotypes cover roughly 7.7% of the sample.

The V and J ends are trimmed by 2 bases and 15 bases, leaving 23 bases between them. CDR1 and CDR2 were assigned from the germline V gene (reference sequence) as LGHDT and YNNKEL. The CDR3 runs 15 residues from the cysteine to the phenylalanine. CDR3 DNA only is kept here, 45 bases in frame from base 1. Study-wide findings and limitations: Some responding clones were detected in pre-infection memory, suggesting pre-existing cross-reactive memory T cells joined the SARS-CoV-2 response. The second-wave clones that peaked on day 37 were not confirmed to be SARS-CoV-2 specific. The study included only a couple of mild cases, and larger cohorts that include severe cases with pre-infection samples were judged to be necessary. Clones that contracted from day 15 to 85 showed balanced CD4/CD8 phenotypes, whereas a second wave of clones that expanded from day 15 to 37 leaned towards CD4+. Contracting CD4+ clones turned up mainly in the CM and EM memory subsets, whereas EMRA was where CD8+ clones were enriched.

Ficoll-Paque density gradient centrifugation was the method used to isolate PBMCs. This clonotype was recorded a few times. Its antigen remains undetermined. It has no much larger one-base neighbor in the sample; base qualities were not kept. The rearranged chain carries TRBV3-1 and TRBJ1-5; the D gene is perhaps TRBD1, from 6 matching bases. The TCR was taken from an adult woman who had mild COVID-19 (a few samples of this study predate the infection). The sample titles of this study are shuffled in the database, so cell type and time point are left out; the donor was told from shared clones. The sample comprised PBMCs or a T cell subset sorted from them (not recorded which). At the DNA level, the sequence is TGTGCCAGCAGCCAAACACATGCGGGGGGCGCAATAATGCATTTT. Its translation is CASSQTHAGGAIMHF.